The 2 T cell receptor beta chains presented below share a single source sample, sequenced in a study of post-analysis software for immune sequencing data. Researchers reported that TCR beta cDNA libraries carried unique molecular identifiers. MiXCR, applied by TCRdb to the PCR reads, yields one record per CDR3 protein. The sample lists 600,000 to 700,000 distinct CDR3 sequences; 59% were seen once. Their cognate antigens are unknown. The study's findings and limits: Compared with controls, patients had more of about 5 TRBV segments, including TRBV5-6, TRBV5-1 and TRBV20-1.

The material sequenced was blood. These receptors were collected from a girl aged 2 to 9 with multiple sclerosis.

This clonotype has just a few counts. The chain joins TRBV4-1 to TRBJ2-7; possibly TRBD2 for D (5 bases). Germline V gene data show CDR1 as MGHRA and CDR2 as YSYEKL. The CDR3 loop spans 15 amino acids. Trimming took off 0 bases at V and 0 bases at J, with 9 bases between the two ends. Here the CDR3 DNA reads TGCGCCAGCAGCCAAGATGAGGGCCTCTCCTACGAGCAGTACTTC. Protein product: CASSQDEGLSYEQYF.

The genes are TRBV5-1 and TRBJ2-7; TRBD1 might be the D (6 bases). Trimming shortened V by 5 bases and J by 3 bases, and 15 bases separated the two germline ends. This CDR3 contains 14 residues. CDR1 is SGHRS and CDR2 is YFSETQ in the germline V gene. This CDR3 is CASRDNRENYEQYF. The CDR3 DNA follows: TGCGCCAGCAGAGATAACAGGGAAAACTACGAGCAGTACTTC.